This TCR beta chain was captured in a study of cytotoxic CD8 clonotypes in ibrutinib-treated CLL. Study observations and caveats: Sustained-remission patients were sampled at one set of times and progressing patients at different ones. Baseline clonality, higher than in age-matched healthy donors, tracked circulating CD8+ T-cell counts.

The targeted sequencing depth was 1 in 200,000 to 1 in 1 million T cells. Assay used: immunoSEQ multiplex PCR; TCRdb lists only in-frame clones, some missing. The data contain 150,000 or so clones, about 84% of them singletons. The CDR3 is made up of 12 amino acids. Trimming removed 4 bases from V and 2 bases from J, with 5 bases in between. The germline CDR1 and CDR2 sequences are KGHSH and LQKENI. Cryopreserved PBMCs were the source of approximately 2 micrograms of genomic DNA, which went to TCR beta libraries. As concerns this clone: Its antigen remains unidentified.

The TCR originated in a human donor with chronic lymphocytic leukemia. V and J are TRBV18 and TRBJ1-1; unclear D gene. Material: PBMCs, obtained after 36 months of ibrutinib treatment. CDR3 coding DNA: TGTGCCAGCTCACAGCCCAACACTGAAGCTTTCTTT. This encodes CASSQPNTEAFF.